The next 3 T cell receptor beta chains were all read from a single sample in a study of blood T cell repertoires in COVID-19. Produced via immunoSEQ multiplex PCR; TCRdb's table is partial and in-frame only. The sample has some 100,000 clones, around 90% seen once; the top ten hold 1.1%. The specimen was peripheral blood. These receptors came from a human donor in a cohort sampled during active COVID-19.

This rearrangement joins TRBV5-8 to TRBJ2-7; D unresolved. Germline V gives CDR1 SGHTS, CDR2 YDEGEE. Trimming took off 0 bases at V and 2 bases at J, with 6 bases between the two ends. CDR3 size: 13 residues. The CDR3 here is CASSLGHPYEQYF. CDR3 sequence (DNA): TGTGCCAGCAGCTTGGGACATCCCTACGAGCAGTACTTC.

A single count supports this clone. This chain connects TRBV7-9 to TRBJ2-7; D is unclear. Trimming shortened V by 5 bases and J by 3 bases, and 11 bases separated the two germline ends. The germline CDR1 and CDR2 sequences are SEHNR and FQNEAQ (reference sequence). This CDR3 contains 13 residues. The DNA for the CDR3 is TGTGCCAGCAGCGCCGACGGGTACTACGAGCAGTACTTC. Translating it yields CASSADGYYEQYF.

V gene TRBV11-2 combines with J gene TRBJ2-1, with TRBD1 as a possible D gene (5 bases). CDR3 length: 14 residues. V was pared by 1 base and J by 5 bases, with 9 bases between. CDR1 and CDR2 from the germline V gene are SGHAT and FQNNGV. The CDR3 bases are TGTGCCAGCAGCTTAGCGAGGACAAACAATGAGCAGTTCTTC. Residues: CASSLARTNNEQFF.